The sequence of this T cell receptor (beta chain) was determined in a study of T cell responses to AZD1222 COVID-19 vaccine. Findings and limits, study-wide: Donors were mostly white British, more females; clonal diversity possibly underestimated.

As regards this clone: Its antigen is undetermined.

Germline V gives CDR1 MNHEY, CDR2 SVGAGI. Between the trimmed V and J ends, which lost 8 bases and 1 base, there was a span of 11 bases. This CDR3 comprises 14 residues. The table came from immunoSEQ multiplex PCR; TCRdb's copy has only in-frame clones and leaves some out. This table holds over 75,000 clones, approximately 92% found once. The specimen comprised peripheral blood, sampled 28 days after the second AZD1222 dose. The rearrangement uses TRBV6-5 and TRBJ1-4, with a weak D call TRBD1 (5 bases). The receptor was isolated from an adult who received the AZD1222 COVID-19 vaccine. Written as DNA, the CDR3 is TGTGCCAGCGGATCAAGGGGAACTAATGAAAAACTGTTTTTT. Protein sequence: CASGSRGTNEKLFF.